A single sample is the source of the 12 T cell receptor beta chains below, sequenced in a study of human T cells and chemical hapten exposure. Someone pulled total RNA out of unfractionated whole blood. TCRdb redid the calling of the 5' RACE reads with MiXCR, one entry per CDR3 protein. The sample lists about 80,000 distinct CDR3 sequences; roughly 8% were seen once. These TCRs come from a male donor in good health.

The V gene is TRBV6-1, the J gene TRBJ2-7, with D uncertain. Trimming left V 1 base short and J 6 bases short, with 4 bases between. CDR1 and CDR2 (germline): MNHNS, SASEGT. The CDR3 contains 11 residues. CDR3 protein: CASSEVGEQYF. In DNA, the CDR3 is TGTGCCAGCAGTGAAGTAGGCGAGCAGTACTTC.

This clonotype has more than one count but fewer than ten. The gene calls are TRBV29-1 and TRBJ2-7, with D perhaps matching TRBD2 (7 bases). The CDR3 totals 13 residues. Germline V lookup: CDR1 SQVTM, CDR2 ANQGSEA. V was cut by 2 bases and J by 2 bases, with 10 bases left in between. The CDR3, as DNA: TGCAGCGTTGAAAGGGGGGGGACCTACGAGCAGTACTTC. It specifies CSVERGGTYEQYF.

J is TRBJ2-7 and V is TRBV12-5; D may be TRBD1 (6 bases). Trimming removed 0 bases at V and 0 bases at J, with 12 bases between. The V gene's germline CDR1 is LGHNT and CDR2 FRNRAP. CDR3 length: 16 residues. The CDR3 region is CASGLVVDRSSYEQYF. The DNA for the CDR3 is TGTGCTAGTGGTTTGGTGGTGGACAGAAGCTCCTACGAGCAGTACTTC.

The J gene is TRBJ1-1, the V gene TRBV7-8, with D hard to call. The CDR3 is made up of 15 amino acids. Trimming removed 5 bases from V and 1 base from J, with 14 bases in between. The germline CDR1 and CDR2 sequences are SGHVS and FQNEAQ. CDR3 amino acids: CASSVRRPGNTEAFF. In DNA form, the CDR3 reads TGTGCCAGCAGCGTCCGGCGGCCGGGGAACACTGAAGCTTTCTTT.

This clonotype was seen repeatedly, ten times or more. The chain couples TRBV20-1 to TRBJ2-7; TRBD1 matches at 7 bases. CDR3 size: 16 residues. Germline V CDR1 and CDR2: DFQATT, SNEGSKA (reference sequence). V lost 4 bases to trimming and J lost 1 base; unmatched junction nucleotides: 13. The CDR3 region has the DNA TGCAGTGCTACAGATCCGGGACAGCTTTTGTCCTACGAGCAGTACTTC. Its translation: CSATDPGQLLSYEQYF.

This chain connects TRBV7-2 to TRBJ2-3; 8 bases map to TRBD1. After removal of 1 base from V and 1 base from J, the junction contained 7 bases not matched to a gene. CDR1 SGHTA and CDR2 FQGNSA come from the germline V gene. The CDR3 spans 17 residues. CDR3 amino acids: CASSLGPHRGGTDTQYF. DNA for the CDR3: TGTGCCAGCAGCTTAGGGCCACACAGGGGGGGCACAGATACGCAGTATTTT.

This clonotype was seen repeatedly, ten times or more. The chain links TRBV18 to TRBJ2-5; 9 bases fit TRBD2. The CDR3 covers 15 residues. Looked up from germline, CDR1 is KGHSH and CDR2 is LQKENI. With 4 bases clipped from V and 1 base from J, the junction kept 4 bases outside the gene matches. The CDR3 sequence is CASSLRRGGQETQYF. The CDR3 DNA reads TGTGCCAGCTCACTTCGGCGGGGGGGCCAAGAGACCCAGTACTTC.

Only a few counts were recorded for this clonotype. The rearrangement links TRBV19 to TRBJ1-5; 7 bases map to TRBD1. V was pared by 1 base and J by 2 bases, with 2 bases of the junction left unmatched. Looked up from germline, CDR1 is LNHDA and CDR2 is SQIVND (reference sequence). The CDR3 length is 15 residues. The CDR3 here is CASSIGGQRNQPQHF. The CDR3 region has the DNA TGTGCCAGTAGTATAGGGGGACAGCGCAATCAGCCCCAGCATTTT.

This clonotype has ten or more counts. The J gene is TRBJ2-3, the V gene TRBV20-1; 10 bases align to TRBD1. Germline V gene data show CDR1 as DFQATT and CDR2 as SNEGSKA (reference sequence). Unmatched junction bases numbered 6, after V lost 3 bases and J lost 0 bases. The CDR3 length is 16 residues. CDR3: CSARPRDRGSTDTQYF. The CDR3 DNA reads as TGCAGTGCTAGGCCCCGGGACAGGGGTAGCACAGATACGCAGTATTTT.

This clonotype was observed a few times. DNA for the CDR3: TGTGCCAGCAGTGAGGGACAGGGGGCATATGGCTACACCTTC. Protein product: CASSEGQGAYGYTF. The rearrangement joins TRBV6-1 to TRBJ1-2; 12 bases agree with TRBD1. The CDR3 has 14 amino acids. V gave up 3 bases and J gave up 5 bases; unmatched junction bases: 1. Germline CDR1 MNHNS, CDR2 SASEGT.

The rearrangement joins TRBV5-1 to TRBJ2-6; D unclear. The CDR3 is 16 amino acids. The V gene's germline CDR1 is SGHRS and CDR2 YFSETQ. The V gene lost 0 bases and the J gene lost 4 bases, with 11 bases spanning the gap. CDR3: CASSLELNAGANVLTF. DNA for the CDR3: TGCGCCAGCAGCTTGGAACTGAACGCGGGGGCCAACGTCCTGACTTTC.

The genes are TRBV20-1 and TRBJ2-3; D possibly corresponds to TRBD1 (6 bases). The germline V and J ends were trimmed by 5 bases and 4 bases, with 19 bases remaining between them. CDR1 and CDR2 (germline): DFQATT, SNEGSKA (reference sequence). This CDR3 contains 15 residues. The CDR3 region has the DNA TGCAGTGCTGCCCTGTGGGGGCAGGGAGCAGATACGCAGTATTTT. It encodes CSAALWGQGADTQYF.